One sample yielded the 24 T cell receptor beta chains listed below, sequenced in a study of OX40 agonist ivuxolimab in advanced cancers. The receptor library was made with the immunoSEQ multiplex PCR assay. TCRdb limited this immuneACCESS table to in-frame rearrangements with V and J called. A share of clones is missing; checked studies link under half to unresolved V genes, and the rest is unexplained. This sample comprises approximately 30,000 clones, roughly 85% of them detected only once. In total, the top ten clones hold approximately 12% of the sample. The sequences come from CD4+ or CD8+ T cells sorted from blood, collected in a trial of the OX40 agonist ivuxolimab. The receptors come from an adult with an advanced solid tumor such as melanoma, head and neck, liver or kidney cancer.

The chain carries TRBV9 and TRBJ2-1, with 8 bases fitting TRBD1. The CDR3 totals 16 residues. Germline trimming cut 0 bases from V and 4 bases from J; bases unmatched to any gene: 6. Germline V gene lookup returns CDR1 SGDLS and CDR2 YYNGEE. CDR3 loop: CASSVGGTGYYNEQFF. CDR3 DNA: TGTGCCAGCAGCGTAGGTGGGACAGGTTATTACAATGAGCAGTTCTTC.

The chain links TRBV6-5 to TRBJ2-7, with a weak D call TRBD2 (5 bases). Trimming pared 4 bases from V and 5 bases from J, leaving 12 bases between. Germline CDR1 and CDR2: MNHEY and SVGAGI. The CDR3 length is 13 residues. CDR3 coding DNA: TGTGCCAGCAGTTTTAGTAGCGCGAACGAGCAGTACTTC. Translating it yields CASSFSSANEQYF.

The rearrangement uses TRBV4-3 and TRBJ2-3; 13 bases agree with TRBD2. There are 17 residues in the CDR3. Germline V CDR1 and CDR2: LGHNA, YSLEER. V dropped 2 bases and J dropped 4; count of bases not matched to a gene: 6. CDR3 DNA: TGCGCCAGCAGCCAATCACTAGCGGGGGGGCCCCCAGATACGCAGTATTTT. Translating gives CASSQSLAGGPPDTQYF.

V usage is TRBV2 and J usage is TRBJ2-5; TRBD1 matches 9 bases. CDR3 length: 14 residues. V shed 3 bases and J 5 bases; nucleotides not matched to a gene: 4. Per the germline V gene, CDR1 is SNHLY and CDR2 is FYNNEI. In DNA form, the CDR3 reads TGTGCCAGCAGTGAGGGACAGGGCTGGGAGACCCAGTACTTC. Encoded protein: CASSEGQGWETQYF.

The V and J genes are TRBV7-9 and TRBJ1-5, with 9 bases aligning to TRBD1. This CDR3 has 17 amino acids. Unmatched junction bases numbered 4, after V lost 1 base and J lost 0 bases. CDR1 is SEHNR and CDR2 is FQNEAQ in the germline V gene (reference sequence). The CDR3 sequence: CASSLVGGQGSNQPQHF. CDR3 nucleotides: TGTGCCAGCAGCTTAGTCGGGGGACAGGGTAGCAATCAGCCCCAGCATTTT.

The rearrangement joins TRBV4-2 to TRBJ1-2, with TRBD1 matching 8 bases. The V gene's germline CDR1 is LGHNA and CDR2 YNFKEQ. The trim removed 5 bases at V and 8 bases at J, leaving 16 bases unmatched. The CDR3 covers 16 residues. The CDR3 nucleotides read TGTGCCAGCAGCTTAGTGACAGGGGTTGTAGCGCGCGGCTACACCTTC. The encoded protein is CASSLVTGVVARGYTF.

This chain links TRBV2 with TRBJ2-1; D remains ambiguous. CDR3 size: 14 residues. Trimming removed 3 bases at V and 4 bases at J, with 10 bases between. Germline CDR1 is SNHLY and CDR2 is FYNNEI. As DNA, the CDR3 is TGTGCCAGCAGTGACGGTCCTGGATACAATGAGCAGTTCTTC. Its protein product is CASSDGPGYNEQFF.

The J gene is TRBJ2-7, the V gene TRBV6-5; TRBD2 agrees at 10 bases. The CDR3 spans 13 residues. V was clipped by 2 bases and J by 5 bases; unmatched bases: 0. CDR1 is MNHEY, CDR2 SVGAGI, per germline. DNA for the CDR3: TGTGCCAGCAGTTACGGGACTAGCGACGAGCAGTACTTC. Translated, it gives CASSYGTSDEQYF.

This clone was detected only once. In DNA, the CDR3 is TGTGCCAGCAGGGACCGGGACAGAACCTACGAGCAGTACTTC. This sequence encodes CASRDRDRTYEQYF. This chain uses TRBV27 with TRBJ2-7; TRBD1 matches at 7 bases. V gave up 6 bases and J gave up 2 bases; unmatched junction bases: 7. The V gene's germline CDR1 is MNHEY and CDR2 SMNVEV (reference sequence). The CDR3 is 14 amino acids.

This clone was seen only once. The chain recombines TRBV19 with TRBJ2-7; D is unclear. This CDR3 is 15 amino acids long. The V and J ends lost 3 bases and 2 bases respectively, with 14 bases between them. CDR1 LNHDA and CDR2 SQIVND come from the germline V gene (reference sequence). Written as DNA, the CDR3 is TGTGCCAGTAGTATCTCGGCGGCAGCTACCTACGAGCAGTACTTC. It specifies CASSISAAATYEQYF.

The gene calls are TRBV27 and TRBJ2-2; D is possibly TRBD1 or TRBD2 (5 bases each). CDR1 and CDR2 from the germline V gene are MNHEY and SMNVEV (reference sequence). The V gene lost 6 bases and the J gene lost 7 bases, with 21 bases spanning the gap. The CDR3 spans 16 residues. The CDR3 nucleotides are TGTGCCAGCAGGGGCAAAGGGACCCTGAGGAGCGGGGAGCTGTTTTTT. Amino acid sequence: CASRGKGTLRSGELFF.

In its sample, this clone was seen once. The J gene is TRBJ2-1, the V gene TRBV4-2, with 14 bases that match TRBD2. The germline V gene has CDR1 LGHNA and CDR2 YNFKEQ. The V gene end was trimmed by 4 bases and the J gene end by 0 bases; junction bases not matched to a gene: 5. The CDR3 runs 18 residues. The CDR3 spells CASSPLGTSGGSYNEQFF. The CDR3 nucleotides are TGTGCCAGCAGCCCCCTGGGGACTAGCGGGGGCTCCTACAATGAGCAGTTCTTC.

V is TRBV29-1 and J is TRBJ1-1; 10 nucleotides line up with TRBD1. The ends lost 6 bases at V and 6 bases at J; junction bases unmatched: 10. The CDR3 sequence is 14 residues long. The germline V gene encodes CDR1 SQVTM and CDR2 ANQGSEA. CDR3 bases: TGCAGCGTCCGGCCGGGACAGGGGTGGGCTGAAGCTTTCTTT. Translating it yields CSVRPGQGWAEAFF.

This rearrangement joins TRBV7-9 to TRBJ1-5, with 8 bases that match TRBD1. This CDR3 comprises 15 residues. Germline values: CDR1 SEHNR, CDR2 FQNEAQ (reference sequence). The J segment lost 0 bases and the V segment lost 5 bases, leaving 3 bases of the junction unmatched. CDR3 in DNA: TGTGCCAGCAGCCAGGGGGCCCTTAGCAATCAGCCCCAGCATTTT. Its translation: CASSQGALSNQPQHF.

V and J are TRBV9 and TRBJ1-1; possibly TRBD1 for D (5 bases). The germline gives CDR1 SGDLS, CDR2 YYNGEE. CDR3 length: 13 residues. Trimming removed 2 bases from V and 4 bases from J, with 9 bases in between. The DNA for the CDR3 is TGTGCCAGCAGCGTGGGGACTGGCACTGAAGCTTTCTTT. This sequence encodes CASSVGTGTEAFF.

The genes are TRBV11-2 and TRBJ2-7, with D possibly TRBD2 on 6 matching bases. CDR1 SGHAT and CDR2 FQNNGV come from the germline V gene. The CDR3 runs to 17 residues. Trimming took 1 base from V and 0 from J, leaving 16 bases between them. This chain's CDR3 is CASSLGIAGIHSYEQYF. In DNA form, the CDR3 reads TGTGCCAGCAGCTTAGGAATCGCGGGGATTCACTCCTACGAGCAGTACTTC.

The chain employs TRBV10-3 and TRBJ2-1; unclear D gene. Deletions cut 3 bases from V and 8 bases from J, with 11 bases between. Germline values: CDR1 ENHRY, CDR2 SYGVKD. The CDR3 spans 13 residues. The CDR3 DNA follows: TGTGCCATCAGTGACCTGGATTGGGATGAGCAGTTCTTC. Protein sequence: CAISDLDWDEQFF.

The CDR3: CASSFQGPGYEQYF. The CDR3, as DNA: TGTGCCAGCAGTTTCCAGGGCCCCGGATACGAGCAGTACTTC. The chain recombines TRBV28 with TRBJ2-7, with a tentative D call TRBD1 (5 bases). The CDR3 is 14 residues long. Trimming left V 3 bases short and J 4 bases short, with 13 bases between. The germline gives CDR1 MDHEN, CDR2 SYDVKM.

The CDR3 DNA is TGTGCCAGCAGCCCGACACGGACAGCCTACGAGCAGTACTTC. This codes for CASSPTRTAYEQYF. The chain employs TRBV5-3 and TRBJ2-7; a possible D gene is TRBD1 (6 bases). TRBV5-3 is noted as an ORF with a role that remains uncertain. V dropped 8 bases and J dropped 2 bases, with 17 bases sitting between them. The CDR3 loop spans 14 amino acids.

The chain uses TRBV11-3 and TRBJ2-7; D gene unclear. V shed 1 base and J shed 2 bases, with 6 bases lying between them. Germline CDR1 and CDR2: SGHNT and YENEEA. The CDR3 has 13 residues. The CDR3 sequence: CASSLAHPYEQYF. The CDR3 DNA reads as TGTGCCAGCAGCTTAGCCCACCCCTACGAGCAGTACTTC.

The chain couples TRBV27 to TRBJ1-4; 7 nucleotides match TRBD1. The CDR3 has 17 residues. With V trimmed by 3 bases and J by 2 bases, 9 bases remained unmatched. In germline, CDR1 is MNHEY, CDR2 SMNVEV (reference sequence). The CDR3 DNA is TGTGCCAGCAGTTTCACCCACCTACAGGGGACTAATGAAAAACTGTTTTTT. Translating it yields CASSFTHLQGTNEKLFF.

This sequence joins TRBV7-2 and TRBJ1-4; a weak D match, TRBD1 (5 bases). The germline V and J ends were trimmed by 10 bases and 4 bases, with 13 bases remaining between them. The V gene's germline CDR1 is SGHTA and CDR2 FQGNSA. The CDR3 has 13 amino acids. The CDR3 DNA reads as TGTGCCACCACCAGACAGCATAATGAAAAACTGTTTTTT. Protein product: CATTRQHNEKLFF.

The chain carries TRBV7-9 and TRBJ2-2, with 7 bases matching TRBD2. The CDR3 extends over 16 amino acids. V shed 5 bases, J shed 1 base, and the junction held 7 bases outside the gene matches. The germline V gene encodes CDR1 SEHNR and CDR2 FQNEAQ (reference sequence). The CDR3 here is CASSPWGGENTGELFF. The CDR3 nucleotides read TGTGCCAGCAGCCCCTGGGGGGGGGAGAACACCGGGGAGCTGTTTTTT.

V usage is TRBV9 and J usage is TRBJ2-1; 9 bases fit TRBD2. The germline V gene encodes CDR1 SGDLS and CDR2 YYNGEE. V trimming: 3 bases; J trimming: 2 bases; junction bases outside the gene matches: 6. The CDR3 contains 16 residues. DNA of the CDR3: TGTGCCAGCAGCGACACCAGCGGGGGGCCCTACAATGAGCAGTTCTTC. Its protein is CASSDTSGGPYNEQFF. The full variable domain, in which reference TRBV9 and TRBJ2-1 provide the parts outside the CDR3, is DSGVTQTPKHLITATGQRVTLRCSPRSGDLSVYWYQQSLDQGLQFLIQYYNGEERAKGNILERFSAQQFPDLHSELNLSSLELGDSALYFCASSDTSGGPYNEQFFGPGTRLTVL.